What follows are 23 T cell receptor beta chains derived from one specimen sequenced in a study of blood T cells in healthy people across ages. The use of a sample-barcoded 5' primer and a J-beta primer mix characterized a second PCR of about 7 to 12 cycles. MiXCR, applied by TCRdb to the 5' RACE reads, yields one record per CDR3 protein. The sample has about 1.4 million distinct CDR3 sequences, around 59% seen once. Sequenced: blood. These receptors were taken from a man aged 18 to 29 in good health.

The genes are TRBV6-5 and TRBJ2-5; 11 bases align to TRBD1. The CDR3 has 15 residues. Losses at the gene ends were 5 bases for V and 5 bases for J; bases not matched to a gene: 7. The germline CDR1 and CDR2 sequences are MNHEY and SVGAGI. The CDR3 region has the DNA TGTGCCAGCAGTGATGGACAGGGGGCGCAGGAGACCCAGTACTTC. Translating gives CASSDGQGAQETQYF.

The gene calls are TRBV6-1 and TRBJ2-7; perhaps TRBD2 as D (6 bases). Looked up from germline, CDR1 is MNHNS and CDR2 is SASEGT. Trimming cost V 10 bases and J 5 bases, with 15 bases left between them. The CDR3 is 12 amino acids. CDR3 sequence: CATSVGGHEQYF. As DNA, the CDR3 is TGTGCCACTTCCGTGGGGGGTCACGAGCAGTACTTC.

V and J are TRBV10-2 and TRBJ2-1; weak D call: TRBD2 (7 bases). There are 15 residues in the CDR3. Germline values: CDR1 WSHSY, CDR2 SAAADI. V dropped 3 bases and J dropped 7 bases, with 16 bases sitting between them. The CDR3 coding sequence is TGCGCCAGCAGTGATATGAGGGGGGGGTGGAATGAGCAGTTCTTC. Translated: CASSDMRGGWNEQFF.

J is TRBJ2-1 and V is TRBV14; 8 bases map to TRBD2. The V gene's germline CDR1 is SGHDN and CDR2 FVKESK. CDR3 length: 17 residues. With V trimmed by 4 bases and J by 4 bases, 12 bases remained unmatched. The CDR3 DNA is TGTGCCAGCAGCCCTGGCTCGGGCGGGGGGATTTACAATGAGCAGTTCTTC. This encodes CASSPGSGGGIYNEQFF.

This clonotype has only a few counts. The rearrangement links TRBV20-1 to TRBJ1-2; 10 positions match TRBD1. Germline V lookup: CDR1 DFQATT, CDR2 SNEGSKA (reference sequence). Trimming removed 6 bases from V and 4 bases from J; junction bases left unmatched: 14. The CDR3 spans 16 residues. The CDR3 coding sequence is TGCAGTGCCGTACATTCGGACAGGGGGTCTGGCTATGGCTACACCTTC. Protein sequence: CSAVHSDRGSGYGYTF.

The CDR3 DNA sequence: TGTGCCAGCAGGCAGGGGGCTAGAGAGACCCAGTACTTC. As protein: CASRQGARETQYF. The chain is built from TRBV12-3 or TRBV12-4 and TRBJ2-5, with 8 bases matching TRBD1. CDR3 length equals 13 residues. Germline trimming cut 6 bases from V and 4 bases from J; bases unmatched to any gene: 4.

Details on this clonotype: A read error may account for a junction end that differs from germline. The CDR3 spells CSAREGLSNSPLHF. In nucleotides, the CDR3 is TGCAGTGCTAGAGAGGGACTATCTAATTCACCTCTCCACTTT. This chain joins TRBV20-1 and TRBJ1-6, with D tentatively TRBD1 (5 bases). The CDR3 is made up of 14 amino acids. The germline V gene has CDR1 DFQATT and CDR2 SNEGSKA (reference sequence).

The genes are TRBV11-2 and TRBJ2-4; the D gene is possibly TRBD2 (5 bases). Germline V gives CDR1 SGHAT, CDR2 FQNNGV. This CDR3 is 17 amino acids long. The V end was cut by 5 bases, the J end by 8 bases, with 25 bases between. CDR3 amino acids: CASSPSSNGEMGYIQYF. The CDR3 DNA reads TGTGCCAGCAGCCCATCTAGCAATGGAGAGATGGGATACATTCAGTACTTC.

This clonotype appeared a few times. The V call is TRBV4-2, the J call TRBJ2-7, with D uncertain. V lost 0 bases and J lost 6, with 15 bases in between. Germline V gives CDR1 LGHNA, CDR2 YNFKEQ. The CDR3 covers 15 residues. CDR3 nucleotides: TGTGCCAGCAGCCAAGATGAGCCCTCGTACCGCGAGCAGTACTTC. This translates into CASSQDEPSYREQYF.

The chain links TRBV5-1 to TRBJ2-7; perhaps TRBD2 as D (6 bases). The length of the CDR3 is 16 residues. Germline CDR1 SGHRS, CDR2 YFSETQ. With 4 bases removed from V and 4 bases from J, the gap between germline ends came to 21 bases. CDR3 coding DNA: TGCGCCAGCAGCGTTGACGGGACTCCCCGGCAATACGAGCAGTACTTC. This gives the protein CASSVDGTPRQYEQYF. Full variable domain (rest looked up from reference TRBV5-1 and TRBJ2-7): KAGVTQTPRYLIKTRGQQVTLSCSPISGHRSVSWYQQTPGQGLQFLFEYFSETQRNKGNFPGRFSGRQFSNSRSEMNVSTLELGDSALYLCASSVDGTPRQYEQYFGPGTRLTVT.

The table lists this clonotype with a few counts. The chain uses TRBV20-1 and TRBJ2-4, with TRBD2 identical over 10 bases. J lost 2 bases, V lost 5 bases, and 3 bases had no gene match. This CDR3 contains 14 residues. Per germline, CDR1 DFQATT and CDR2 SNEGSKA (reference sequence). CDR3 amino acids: CSAERGGSKNIQYF. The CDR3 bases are TGCAGTGCTGAGCGGGGGGGCTCCAAAAACATTCAGTACTTC.

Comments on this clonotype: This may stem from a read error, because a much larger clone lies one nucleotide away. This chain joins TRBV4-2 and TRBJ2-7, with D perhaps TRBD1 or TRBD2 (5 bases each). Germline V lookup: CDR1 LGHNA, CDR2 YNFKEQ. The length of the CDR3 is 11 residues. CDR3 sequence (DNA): TGTGCCATCAGCCAAGAGGGGGAGCAGTACTTC. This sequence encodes CAISQEGEQYF.

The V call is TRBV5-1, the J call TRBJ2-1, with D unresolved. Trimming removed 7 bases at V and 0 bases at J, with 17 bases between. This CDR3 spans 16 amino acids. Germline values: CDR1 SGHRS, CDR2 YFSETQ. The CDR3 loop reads CASFLYGVSSYNEQFF. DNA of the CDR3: TGCGCCAGCTTCCTATATGGGGTCAGCTCCTACAATGAGCAGTTCTTC.

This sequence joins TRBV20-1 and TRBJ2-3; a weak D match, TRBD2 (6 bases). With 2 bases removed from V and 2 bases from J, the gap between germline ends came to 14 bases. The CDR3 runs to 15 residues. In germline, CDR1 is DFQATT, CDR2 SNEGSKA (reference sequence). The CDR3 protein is CSARTRESLTDTQYF. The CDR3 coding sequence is TGCAGTGCTAGAACACGGGAGAGCCTCACAGATACGCAGTATTTT.

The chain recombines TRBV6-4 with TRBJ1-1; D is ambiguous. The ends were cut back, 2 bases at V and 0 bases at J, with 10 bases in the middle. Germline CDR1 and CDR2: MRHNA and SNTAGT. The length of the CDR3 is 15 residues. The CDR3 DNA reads TGTGCCAGCAGTGACGGCCCGGGGATGAACACTGAAGCTTTCTTT. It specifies CASSDGPGMNTEAFF.

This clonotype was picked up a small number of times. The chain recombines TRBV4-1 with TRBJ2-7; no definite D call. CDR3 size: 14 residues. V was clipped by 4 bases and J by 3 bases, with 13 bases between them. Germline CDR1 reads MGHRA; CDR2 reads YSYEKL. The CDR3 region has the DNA TGCGCCAGCAGCCTCGCACCTAACAGCTACGAGCAGTACTTC. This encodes CASSLAPNSYEQYF.

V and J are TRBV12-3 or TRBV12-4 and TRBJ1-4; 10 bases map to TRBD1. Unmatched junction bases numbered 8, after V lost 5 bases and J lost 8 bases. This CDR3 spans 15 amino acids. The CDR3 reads CASSARQGAGEKLFF. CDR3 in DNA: TGTGCCAGCAGTGCCCGACAGGGGGCTGGAGAAAAACTGTTTTTT.

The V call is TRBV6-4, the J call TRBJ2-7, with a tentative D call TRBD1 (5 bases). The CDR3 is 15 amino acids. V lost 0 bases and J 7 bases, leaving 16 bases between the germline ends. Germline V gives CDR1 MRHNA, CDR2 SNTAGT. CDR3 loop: CASSDSNAGLGEQYF. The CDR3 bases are TGTGCCAGCAGTGACTCGAACGCAGGGTTGGGGGAGCAGTACTTC.

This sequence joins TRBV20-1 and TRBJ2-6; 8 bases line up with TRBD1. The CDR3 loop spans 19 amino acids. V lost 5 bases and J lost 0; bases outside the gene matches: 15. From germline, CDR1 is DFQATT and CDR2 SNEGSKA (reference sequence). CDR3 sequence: CSALIETGAYISGANVLTF. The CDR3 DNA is TGCAGTGCTCTAATTGAGACAGGGGCCTATATCTCTGGGGCCAACGTCCTGACTTTC.

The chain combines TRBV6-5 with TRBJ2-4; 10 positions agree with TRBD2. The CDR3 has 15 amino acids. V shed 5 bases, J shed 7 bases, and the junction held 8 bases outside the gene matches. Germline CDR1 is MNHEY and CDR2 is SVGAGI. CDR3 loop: CASSATSGVMNIQYF. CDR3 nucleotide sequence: TGTGCCAGCAGTGCAACTAGCGGGGTCATGAACATTCAGTACTTC.

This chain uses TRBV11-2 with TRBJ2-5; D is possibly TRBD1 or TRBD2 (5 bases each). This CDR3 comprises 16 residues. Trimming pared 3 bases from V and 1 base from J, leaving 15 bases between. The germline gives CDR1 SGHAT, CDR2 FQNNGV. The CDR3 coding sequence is TGTGCCAGCAGCTTTAGGGGACGGCCAGTCCAAGAGACCCAGTACTTC. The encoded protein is CASSFRGRPVQETQYF.

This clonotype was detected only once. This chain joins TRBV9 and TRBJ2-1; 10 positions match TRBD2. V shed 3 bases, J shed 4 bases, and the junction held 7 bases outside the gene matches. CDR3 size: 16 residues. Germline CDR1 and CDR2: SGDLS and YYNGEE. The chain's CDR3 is CASSASTSGEYNEQFF. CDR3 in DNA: TGTGCCAGCAGCGCGTCTACTAGCGGGGAGTACAATGAGCAGTTCTTC.

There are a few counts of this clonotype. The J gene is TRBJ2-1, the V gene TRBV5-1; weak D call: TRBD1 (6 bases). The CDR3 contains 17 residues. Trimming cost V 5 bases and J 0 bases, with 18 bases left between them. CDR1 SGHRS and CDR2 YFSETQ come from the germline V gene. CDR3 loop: CASSSLTTGSSYNEQFF. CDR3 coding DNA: TGCGCCAGCAGTTCACTTACGACAGGATCCTCCTACAATGAGCAGTTCTTC. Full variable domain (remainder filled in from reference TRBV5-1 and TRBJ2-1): KAGVTQTPRYLIKTRGQQVTLSCSPISGHRSVSWYQQTPGQGLQFLFEYFSETQRNKGNFPGRFSGRQFSNSRSEMNVSTLELGDSALYLCASSSLTTGSSYNEQFFGPGTRLTVL.